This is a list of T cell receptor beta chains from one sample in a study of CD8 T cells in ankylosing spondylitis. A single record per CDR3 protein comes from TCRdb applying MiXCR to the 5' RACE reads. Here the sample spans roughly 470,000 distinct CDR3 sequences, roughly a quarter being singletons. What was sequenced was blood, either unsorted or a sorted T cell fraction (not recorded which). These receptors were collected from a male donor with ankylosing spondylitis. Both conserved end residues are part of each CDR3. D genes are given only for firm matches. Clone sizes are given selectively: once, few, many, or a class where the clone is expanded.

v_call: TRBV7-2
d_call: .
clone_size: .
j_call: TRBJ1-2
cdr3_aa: CASSPVGSPYGYTF
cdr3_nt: TGTGCCAGCAGCCCTGTGGGCAGCCCCTATGGCTACACCTTC

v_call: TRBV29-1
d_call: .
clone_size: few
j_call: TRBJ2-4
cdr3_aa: CSVETRKKDIQYF
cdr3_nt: TGCAGCGTTGAGACCCGGAAAAAGGACATTCAGTACTTC

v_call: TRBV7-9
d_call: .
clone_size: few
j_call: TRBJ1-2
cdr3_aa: CASSLDGMRGYTF
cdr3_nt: TGTGCCAGCAGCTTAGACGGGATGCGTGGCTACACCTTC

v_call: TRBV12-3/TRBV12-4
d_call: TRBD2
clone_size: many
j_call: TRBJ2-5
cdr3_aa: CASSRSGTSVETQYF
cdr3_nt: TGTGCCAGCAGTAGATCCGGGACTAGCGTAGAGACCCAGTACTTC

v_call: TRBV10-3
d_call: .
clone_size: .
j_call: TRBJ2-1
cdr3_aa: CAISESGRGEQFF
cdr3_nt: TGTGCCATCAGTGAGTCGGGCAGGGGTGAGCAGTTCTTC

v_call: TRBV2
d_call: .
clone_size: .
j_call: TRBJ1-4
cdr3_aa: CASSAAGYEKLFF
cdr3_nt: TGTGCCAGCAGTGCGGCAGGTTATGAAAAACTGTTTTTT

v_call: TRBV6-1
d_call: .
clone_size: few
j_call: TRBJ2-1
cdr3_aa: CASSERVPVYEQFF
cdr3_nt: TGTGCCAGCAGTGAAAGGGTCCCGGTTTATGAGCAGTTCTTC

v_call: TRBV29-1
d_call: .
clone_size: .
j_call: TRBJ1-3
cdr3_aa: CSVTLGSGNTIYF
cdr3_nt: TGCAGCGTTACCCTCGGCTCTGGAAACACCATATATTTT

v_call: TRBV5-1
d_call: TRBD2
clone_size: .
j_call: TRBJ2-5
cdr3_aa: CASSPPQREGQETQYF
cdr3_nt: TGCGCCAGCAGCCCGCCCCAGCGGGAGGGACAAGAGACCCAGTACTTC

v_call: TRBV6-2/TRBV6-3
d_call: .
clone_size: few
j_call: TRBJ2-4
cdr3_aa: CASSYYGRNVVIQYF
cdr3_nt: TGTGCCAGCAGTTACTATGGCCGTAACGTTGTCATTCAGTACTTC

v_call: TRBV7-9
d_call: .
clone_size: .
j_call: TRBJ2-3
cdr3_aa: CASSLGDVLATDTQYF
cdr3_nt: TGTGCCAGCAGCTTAGGAGACGTCCTAGCAACAGATACGCAGTATTTT

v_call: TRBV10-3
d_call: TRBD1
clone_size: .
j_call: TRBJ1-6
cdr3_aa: CAINPGQGDNSPLHF
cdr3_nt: TGTGCCATCAATCCCGGACAGGGGGATAATTCACCCCTCCACTTT

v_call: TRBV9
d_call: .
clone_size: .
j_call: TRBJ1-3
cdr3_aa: CASTSLGGAIYF
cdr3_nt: TGTGCCAGCACCAGCCTCGGGGGGGCCATATATTTT

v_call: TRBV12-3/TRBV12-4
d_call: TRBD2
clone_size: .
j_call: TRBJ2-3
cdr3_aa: CASSHSGRGIWRTDTQYF
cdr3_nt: TGTGCCAGCAGCCATAGCGGGAGAGGGATTTGGCGCACAGATACGCAGTATTTT

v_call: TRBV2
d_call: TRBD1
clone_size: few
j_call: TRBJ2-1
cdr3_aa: CASSRTGEGEQFF
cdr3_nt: TGTGCCAGCAGTCGGACAGGGGAGGGTGAGCAGTTCTTC

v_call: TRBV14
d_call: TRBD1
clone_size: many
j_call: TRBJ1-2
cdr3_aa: CASSQGQYYGYTF
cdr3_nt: TGTGCCAGCAGCCAGGGACAGTACTATGGCTACACCTTC

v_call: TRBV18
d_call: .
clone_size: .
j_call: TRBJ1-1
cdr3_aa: CASSPSVGGGTEAFF
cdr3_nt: TGTGCCAGCTCCCCCTCCGTTGGGGGGGGCACTGAAGCTTTCTTT

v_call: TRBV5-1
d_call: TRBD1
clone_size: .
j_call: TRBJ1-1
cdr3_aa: CASSFTGGGNTEAFF
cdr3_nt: TGCGCCAGCAGCTTTACAGGGGGTGGGAACACTGAAGCTTTCTTT

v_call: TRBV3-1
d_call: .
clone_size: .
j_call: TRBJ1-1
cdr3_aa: CASTLRSVSESTEAFF
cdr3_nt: TGTGCCAGCACCCTACGATCCGTATCCGAGAGCACTGAAGCTTTCTTT

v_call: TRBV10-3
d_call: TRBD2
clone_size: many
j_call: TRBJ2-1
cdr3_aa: CAISEDLAENYNEQFF
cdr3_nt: TGTGCCATCAGTGAGGATCTAGCGGAGAACTACAATGAGCAGTTCTTC